What follows is one T cell receptor beta chain and its context. What it binds is unknown. V shed 0 bases and J 5 bases; nucleotides not matched to a gene: 2. From germline, CDR1 is LNHNV and CDR2 YYDKDF (reference sequence). This CDR3 has 15 amino acids. These data come from a study of CD8+ T cells in alopecia areata. Study at large: Tofacitinib administration to treated patients was oral, at 5 to 10 mg twice daily. Patients remained on tofacitinib for 6 to 18 months and then went 6 months without it.

Following extraction, RNA underwent reverse transcription to cDNA, which served as the sequencing template. Clones were read by immunoSEQ multiplex PCR, and TCRdb kept only the in-frame ones, dropping some. The sample consists of about 130,000 clones, 50% to 65% of them appearing once. Whole-study results and caveats: A great number of expanded lesional clones endured in scalp and blood during tofacitinib.

Documented treatment: oral pan-JAK inhibitor, 5-10 mg twice daily. The clonotype was recovered from a human donor with alopecia areata. The specimen was CD8+ T cells sorted from blood, collected at week 4, from a patient treated with tofacitinib. This chain connects TRBV15 to TRBJ1-5; TRBD1 matches 9 bases. The CDR3, as DNA: TGTGCCACCAGCAGAGATCGGGACAGGGATCAGCCCCAGCATTTT. Translated: CATSRDRDRDQPQHF.